This is a list of T cell receptor beta chains from one sample in a study of CD8 T cells in ankylosing spondylitis. In TCRdb, the 5' RACE reads were re-called with MiXCR into one record per CDR3 protein. This sample has around 250,000 distinct CDR3 sequences; roughly 10% occur once, and the top ten carry under 8%. Sequencing input: blood, either unsorted or a sorted T cell fraction (not recorded which). All receptors come from a male donor with ankylosing spondylitis or in good health (not recorded which). The CDR3 runs from the conserved cysteine through the conserved F or W. Each record gives: D gene, clone size, V gene, CDR3 length, J gene, CDR3 protein, CDR3 DNA. A D gene is named only where the DNA matches it firmly. Where a row states a size, it is once, few, many or the class of an expanded clone; other rows omit it.

D: NA; size: few; V: TRBV9; length: 16; J: TRBJ1-3; CDR3: CASSVGQPFSGNTIYF; DNA: TGTGCCAGCAGCGTAGGCCAGCCCTTCTCTGGAAACACCATATATTTT
D: NA; size: NA; V: TRBV3-1; length: 16; J: TRBJ2-6; CDR3: CASSPRGDSGANVLTF; DNA: TGTGCCAGCAGCCCTCGAGGGGACTCTGGGGCCAACGTCCTGACTTTC
D: NA; size: NA; V: TRBV5-1; length: 15; J: TRBJ2-1; CDR3: CASSLGAGPYNEQFF; DNA: TGCGCCAGCAGCTTGGGGGCGGGACCCTACAATGAGCAGTTCTTC
D: TRBD1; size: many; V: TRBV20-1; length: 14; J: TRBJ1-1; CDR3: CSMKDRGVLPSAFF; DNA: TGCAGTATGAAAGACAGGGGAGTCCTTCCCTCAGCTTTCTTT
D: NA; size: many; V: TRBV9; length: 13; J: TRBJ2-1; CDR3: CASSVGGDNEQFF; DNA: TGTGCCAGCAGCGTTGGGGGCGACAATGAGCAGTTCTTC
D: TRBD1; size: NA; V: TRBV28; length: 15; J: TRBJ1-4; CDR3: CASSRPGQGNEKLFF; DNA: TGTGCCAGCAGTCGACCGGGACAGGGAAATGAAAAACTGTTTTTT
D: TRBD1; size: many; V: TRBV5-1; length: 15; J: TRBJ2-3; CDR3: CASSLGQGSTDTQYF; DNA: TGCGCCAGCAGCTTGGGACAGGGGAGCACAGATACGCAGTATTTT
D: TRBD2; size: many; V: TRBV7-8; length: 15; J: TRBJ2-1; CDR3: CASSQRLAGGNEQFF; DNA: TGTGCCAGCAGCCAACGACTAGCGGGGGGCAATGAGCAGTTCTTC
D: TRBD1; size: NA; V: TRBV5-1; length: 16; J: TRBJ1-2; CDR3: CASSFQILGTDYGYTF; DNA: TGCGCCAGCAGCTTCCAGATACTTGGGACAGACTATGGCTACACCTTC
D: NA; size: few; V: TRBV7-2; length: 15; J: TRBJ2-2; CDR3: CASSFSSGHTGELFF; DNA: TGTGCCAGCAGCTTTAGCTCGGGTCACACCGGGGAGCTGTTTTTT
D: NA; size: few; V: TRBV7-6; length: 17; J: TRBJ2-1; CDR3: CASSLALGLVPVNEQFF; DNA: TGTGCCAGCAGCTTAGCGTTGGGGCTAGTGCCTGTCAATGAGCAGTTCTTC
D: NA; size: many; V: TRBV29-1; length: 14; J: TRBJ1-2; CDR3: CSVEDQKGLYGYTF; DNA: TGCAGCGTTGAAGATCAGAAGGGGCTCTATGGCTACACCTTC
D: TRBD1; size: NA; V: TRBV28; length: 16; J: TRBJ2-7; CDR3: CASSLWAGTVKYEQYF; DNA: TGTGCCAGCAGTTTATGGGCCGGGACAGTTAAATACGAGCAGTACTTC
D: NA; size: few; V: TRBV7-9; length: 14; J: TRBJ2-5; CDR3: CASRGGRLLETQYF; DNA: TGTGCCAGCCGCGGAGGGAGGTTGTTGGAGACCCAGTACTTC
D: TRBD1; size: many; V: TRBV5-1; length: 14; J: TRBJ1-1; CDR3: CASSGGQGLTEAFF; DNA: TGCGCCAGCAGCGGGGGACAGGGGCTCACTGAAGCTTTCTTT
D: NA; size: many; V: TRBV20-1; length: 16; J: TRBJ1-6; CDR3: CSARDMTGSYNSPLHF; DNA: TGCAGTGCTAGAGATATGACAGGCTCCTATAATTCACCCCTCCACTTT
D: NA; size: many; V: TRBV12-3/TRBV12-4; length: 17; J: TRBJ1-2; CDR3: CASSLEVGGSYGIGYTF; DNA: TGTGCCAGCAGTTTAGAGGTCGGGGGTTCCTACGGTATAGGCTACACCTTC
D: TRBD1; size: many; V: TRBV9; length: 18; J: TRBJ2-5; CDR3: CASSGGMLRQGARETQYF; DNA: TGTGCCAGCAGCGGAGGCATGTTGAGGCAGGGGGCGAGAGAGACCCAGTACTTC
D: NA; size: many; V: TRBV6-6; length: 11; J: TRBJ1-1; CDR3: CASSAYTEAFF; DNA: TGTGCCAGCTCTGCGTACACTGAAGCTTTCTTT
D: NA; size: NA; V: TRBV5-1; length: 13; J: TRBJ2-5; CDR3: CASSFTPKETQYF; DNA: TGCGCCAGCAGCTTTACTCCCAAAGAGACCCAGTACTTC
D: TRBD1; size: NA; V: TRBV7-9; length: 13; J: TRBJ1-4; CDR3: CASSGQGFEKLFF; DNA: TGTGCCAGCAGCGGACAGGGGTTTGAAAAACTGTTTTTT
D: NA; size: NA; V: TRBV29-1; length: 13; J: TRBJ1-1; CDR3: CSVGLTANTEAFF; DNA: TGCAGCGTGGGTCTGACAGCGAACACTGAAGCTTTCTTT
D: TRBD2; size: many; V: TRBV6-2/TRBV6-3; length: 16; J: TRBJ2-1; CDR3: CASSLLAGEGGSEQFF; DNA: TGTGCCAGCAGTTTACTAGCGGGAGAGGGGGGCAGTGAGCAGTTCTTC
D: NA; size: many; V: TRBV20-1; length: 13; J: TRBJ1-1; CDR3: CSARASGGLEAFF; DNA: TGCAGTGCTAGAGCGTCAGGAGGTTTAGAAGCTTTCTTT
D: NA; size: NA; V: TRBV2; length: 17; J: TRBJ2-2; CDR3: CASSGVEQLGNTGELFF; DNA: TGTGCCAGCAGTGGTGTGGAACAGCTGGGAAACACCGGGGAGCTGTTTTTT
D: NA; size: many; V: TRBV6-5; length: 13; J: TRBJ2-7; CDR3: CASSYEGGNEQYF; DNA: TGTGCCAGCAGTTACGAGGGGGGGAACGAGCAGTACTTC
D: NA; size: many; V: TRBV20-1; length: 13; J: TRBJ2-3; CDR3: CSAPKDLTDTQYF; DNA: TGCAGTGCTCCCAAGGACCTTACGGATACGCAGTATTTT
D: TRBD1; size: many; V: TRBV6-1; length: 13; J: TRBJ2-1; CDR3: CASSGQGLNEQFF; DNA: TGTGCCAGCAGCGGACAGGGGTTGAATGAGCAGTTCTTC
D: NA; size: few; V: TRBV7-9; length: 15; J: TRBJ2-7; CDR3: CASSARTDSSYEQYF; DNA: TGTGCCAGCAGCGCCAGGACGGATAGCTCCTACGAGCAGTACTTC
D: TRBD1; size: many; V: TRBV10-3; length: 15; J: TRBJ2-2; CDR3: CAISRDRERTGELFF; DNA: TGTGCCATCAGTCGGGACAGGGAAAGGACCGGGGAGCTGTTTTTT
D: NA; size: many; V: TRBV5-1; length: 12; J: TRBJ1-1; CDR3: CASRGGNTEAFF; DNA: TGCGCCAGCCGAGGAGGGAACACTGAAGCTTTCTTT
D: TRBD2; size: NA; V: TRBV5-1; length: 15; J: TRBJ2-7; CDR3: CASSADGTSEYEQYF; DNA: TGCGCCAGCAGCGCAGATGGGACTAGCGAATACGAGCAGTACTTC
D: NA; size: many; V: TRBV5-1; length: 15; J: TRBJ2-1; CDR3: CASSSQLEKVNEQFF; DNA: TGCGCCAGCAGCTCTCAACTCGAAAAAGTCAATGAGCAGTTCTTC
D: NA; size: few; V: TRBV4-1; length: 17; J: TRBJ2-2; CDR3: CASSQDRWAVNTGELFF; DNA: TGCGCCAGCAGCCAAGATCGCTGGGCAGTCAACACCGGGGAGCTGTTTTTT
D: TRBD2; size: NA; V: TRBV3-1; length: 14; J: TRBJ2-7; CDR3: CASSLSSGAYEQYF; DNA: TGTGCCAGCAGCCTCTCTAGCGGGGCCTACGAGCAGTACTTC
D: NA; size: many; V: TRBV10-3; length: 13; J: TRBJ2-3; CDR3: CAISAVSADTQYF; DNA: TGTGCCATCAGTGCAGTCAGTGCAGATACGCAGTATTTT
D: NA; size: many; V: TRBV6-1; length: 13; J: TRBJ2-7; CDR3: CASTPGEAYEQYF; DNA: TGTGCCAGCACTCCAGGGGAGGCCTACGAGCAGTACTTC
D: NA; size: many; V: TRBV20-1; length: 15; J: TRBJ2-1; CDR3: CSASRDTYPYNEQFF; DNA: TGCAGTGCTAGTCGAGACACCTACCCCTACAATGAGCAGTTCTTC
D: NA; size: few; V: TRBV6-1; length: 16; J: TRBJ1-1; CDR3: CASSPSLMRLQPEAFF; DNA: TGTGCCAGCAGCCCTTCATTAATGAGGCTCCAGCCCGAAGCTTTCTTT
D: NA; size: NA; V: TRBV5-1; length: 15; J: TRBJ1-5; CDR3: CASSLVGESNQPQHF; DNA: TGCGCCAGCAGCTTGGTGGGGGAAAGCAATCAGCCCCAGCATTTT
D: TRBD2; size: many; V: TRBV5-1; length: 15; J: TRBJ2-7; CDR3: CASSGGTSGSYEQYF; DNA: TGCGCCAGCAGCGGGGGGACTAGCGGCTCCTACGAGCAGTACTTC
D: TRBD1; size: NA; V: TRBV5-1; length: 14; J: TRBJ2-7; CDR3: CASSWGTGAYEQYF; DNA: TGCGCCAGCAGCTGGGGGACAGGAGCCTACGAGCAGTACTTC
D: TRBD1; size: many; V: TRBV29-1; length: 12; J: TRBJ2-5; CDR3: CSARGSGETQYF; DNA: TGCAGCGCCAGGGGGTCAGGGGAGACCCAGTACTTC
D: NA; size: many; V: TRBV5-1; length: 12; J: TRBJ2-7; CDR3: CASSLEPYEQYF; DNA: TGCGCCAGCAGCTTGGAGCCCTACGAGCAGTACTTC
D: NA; size: NA; V: TRBV5-5; length: 16; J: TRBJ1-6; CDR3: CASSLEAGAPNSPLHF; DNA: TGTGCCAGCAGCTTGGAAGCAGGGGCGCCCAATTCACCCCTCCACTTT
D: TRBD2; size: many; V: TRBV6-1; length: 15; J: TRBJ2-3; CDR3: CASSRTSGSTDTQYF; DNA: TGTGCCAGCAGCCGGACTAGCGGGAGTACAGATACGCAGTATTTT
D: TRBD2; size: many; V: TRBV6-5; length: 19; J: TRBJ2-1; CDR3: CASSYSILSGGRKYNEQFF; DNA: TGTGCCAGCAGTTACTCGATTCTTTCGGGCGGGAGGAAATACAATGAGCAGTTCTTC
D: NA; size: NA; V: TRBV7-2; length: 12; J: TRBJ1-2; CDR3: CASSRGRDGYTF; DNA: TGTGCCAGCAGCCGGGGAAGGGATGGCTACACCTTC
D: TRBD2; size: few; V: TRBV6-4; length: 15; J: TRBJ2-1; CDR3: CASSPEGLAGNEQFF; DNA: TGTGCCAGCAGTCCGGAGGGACTAGCGGGGAATGAGCAGTTCTTC
D: NA; size: NA; V: TRBV5-1; length: 14; J: TRBJ1-2; CDR3: CASSLGGLVHGYTF; DNA: TGCGCCAGCAGCTTGGGTGGCCTAGTCCATGGCTACACCTTC
D: TRBD1; size: NA; V: TRBV3-1; length: 13; J: TRBJ2-3; CDR3: CANRNRGKDTQYF; DNA: TGTGCCAACAGAAACAGGGGCAAGGATACGCAGTATTTT